Shown below are 22 T cell receptor beta chains from a single sample sequenced in a study of T cells expressing NK-cell markers. TCRdb reprocessed the 5' RACE reads, with one entry per CDR3 protein and no DNA. The sample table includes 350,000 to 400,000 distinct CDR3 sequences. Sequencing was carried out using blood T cells: a sorted CD56 or NKG2C T cell subset, CD4+ or CD8+ T cells, or bulk PBMC T cells (not recorded which). The receptors were gathered from a woman between 45 and 65 years old in good health.

This chain connects TRBV4-1 to TRBJ2-7; absent DNA, TCRdb's TRBD2 call cannot be checked. Germline V CDR1 and CDR2: MGHRA, YSYEKL. This CDR3 spans 19 amino acids. The CDR3 sequence is CASSLYSGTSGFGSYEQYF.

V is TRBV12-3 or TRBV12-4 and J is TRBJ1-1; TCRdb's assignment of TRBD1 cannot be checked, as there is no DNA. The CDR3 covers 15 residues. The CDR3 region is CASSTTGVENTEAFF.

The chain recombines TRBV4-2 with TRBJ2-7; no DNA is available, so the TRBD1 call from TCRdb remains unchecked. The germline gives CDR1 LGHNA, CDR2 YNFKEQ. This CDR3 has 14 amino acids. CDR3 region: CASSQGPGVTEQYF.

The V call is TRBV12-3 or TRBV12-4, the J call TRBJ1-2. The CDR3 length is 13 residues. The CDR3 loop is CASSFSQVYGYTF.

The chain carries TRBV11-2 and TRBJ2-1; TCRdb reports TRBD1, a call that lacks DNA to check it against. CDR1 SGHAT and CDR2 FQNNGV come from the germline V gene. The length of the CDR3 is 16 residues. The CDR3 spells CASSFHPDTTGNEQFF.

The CDR3 region is CASSFDGENIQYF. This chain links TRBV7-9 with TRBJ2-4. CDR1 and CDR2 from the germline V gene are SEHNR and FQNEAQ (reference sequence). This CDR3 has 13 residues.

The chain carries TRBV7-9 and TRBJ2-7; there is no DNA to check the TCRdb D call of TRBD1. The CDR3 is 16 amino acids. Germline loops: CDR1 SEHNR, CDR2 FQNEAQ (reference sequence). This chain's CDR3 is CASSLGTPGQNYEQYF.

The rearrangement joins TRBV4-1 to TRBJ2-1. The CDR3 consists of 15 residues. Germline-derived CDR1 and CDR2 are MGHRA and YSYEKL. CDR3 loop: CASSQEGGAYNEQFF.

The chain carries TRBV7-2 and TRBJ2-1; the TCRdb D gene call, TRBD1, has no DNA to confirm it. This CDR3 is built from 18 residues. Germline V gene sequence: CDR1 SGHTA, CDR2 FQGNSA. CDR3 region: CASSLRVANALSYNEQFF.

J is TRBJ2-3 and V is TRBV29-1; checking the TCRdb D call of TRBD1 is not possible without DNA. The length of the CDR3 is 14 residues. Germline V gene data show CDR1 as SQVTM and CDR2 as ANQGSEA. The CDR3 protein is CSVEGGHTADTQYF.

The chain links TRBV9 to TRBJ2-7. Germline assignment: CDR1 SGDLS and CDR2 YYNGEE. The CDR3 is 13 residues long. CDR3 sequence reads: CASSVGGSGEQYF.

The V call is TRBV12-3 or TRBV12-4, the J call TRBJ2-1; without DNA, the TCRdb call of TRBD2 cannot be checked. The CDR3 loop spans 17 amino acids. Here the CDR3 reads CASSFVGRAHTYNEQFF.

This chain uses TRBV29-1 with TRBJ1-5; TCRdb returns TRBD1, unconfirmable since there is no DNA. CDR1 and CDR2 from the germline V gene are SQVTM and ANQGSEA. The CDR3 covers 13 residues. The CDR3 loop reads CSVGTGDYQPQHF.

The V call is TRBV7-9, the J call TRBJ2-3. This CDR3 has 16 residues. Germline values: CDR1 SEHNR, CDR2 FQNEAQ (reference sequence). The CDR3 spells CASSLESLSVTDTQYF.

This sequence joins TRBV12-3 or TRBV12-4 and TRBJ1-1; TCRdb's assignment of TRBD1 cannot be checked, as there is no DNA. CDR3 length equals 14 residues. The CDR3 protein is CASSSRTENTEAFF.

V usage is TRBV12-3 or TRBV12-4 and J usage is TRBJ2-7; TCRdb outputs TRBD1, but without DNA this stays unchecked. The CDR3 covers 12 residues. Here the CDR3 reads CAIENRGGEQYF.

The gene calls are TRBV29-1 and TRBJ2-3; TCRdb proposes TRBD1, but this gene call is untestable without DNA. Per germline, CDR1 SQVTM and CDR2 ANQGSEA. The CDR3 totals 14 residues. The CDR3 is CSVQQGTSTDTQYF.

The chain recombines TRBV12-5 with TRBJ2-4; TCRdb calls TRBD2, which cannot be checked without DNA. Germline V gene data show CDR1 as LGHNT and CDR2 as FRNRAP. The CDR3 length is 17 residues. CDR3 amino acids: CASGYPSRVGERNIQYF. Supplemented by reference TRBV12-5 and TRBJ2-4, the full variable domain reads DARVTQTPRHKVTEMGQEVTMRCQPILGHNTVFWYRQTMMQGLELLAYFRNRAPLDDSGMPKDRFSAEMPDATLATLKIQPSEPRDSAVYFCASGYPSRVGERNIQYFGAGTRLSVL.

The V call is TRBV7-2, the J call TRBJ2-2. Germline lookup yields CDR1 SGHTA and CDR2 FQGNSA. The CDR3 has 14 residues. The CDR3 sequence is CASSSVLADGELFF.

The chain recombines TRBV19 with TRBJ2-1; no DNA is available, so the TRBD2 call from TCRdb remains unchecked. The germline V gene encodes CDR1 LNHDA and CDR2 SQIVND (reference sequence). The CDR3 spans 14 residues. CDR3 protein: CASSRGALGNEQFF.

This chain uses TRBV20-1 with TRBJ2-5. CDR1 and CDR2 (germline): DFQATT, SNEGSKA (reference sequence). CDR3 length: 13 amino acids. The CDR3 sequence is CSAQESLGETQYF.

This sequence joins TRBV20-1 and TRBJ2-3; lacking DNA, the TRBD2 call made by TCRdb goes unchecked. The CDR3 sequence is 17 residues long. Germline V gene lookup returns CDR1 DFQATT and CDR2 SNEGSKA (reference sequence). The CDR3 loop is CSAKGWGTSGSTDTQYF.